This T cell receptor beta chain was found in a study of lymphopenia after photon versus proton radiotherapy. The protocol was immunoSEQ multiplex PCR, while the TCRdb copy is restricted to in-frame clones and leaves out a portion. The table has about 83,000 clones, around four fifths seen once; the top ten hold over 1.1%. Germline V gene lookup returns CDR1 SGHNT and CDR2 YYREEE (reference sequence). The V end lost 3 bases, the J end lost 5 bases, and 17 bases lay between the germline ends. CDR3 length equals 16 residues. This clone appeared a few times. The antigen is not known. Broader study findings: Authors raise, but do not show, better survival with proton therapy. Photon-treated patients lost naive T cells and TCR diversity; proton-treated stayed stable.

The sequence came from a man between 60 and 70 years old with pancreatic cancer. Sequenced here: peripheral blood, sampled from a patient treated with proton-based radiotherapy. The chain links TRBV5-4 to TRBJ2-2, with D possibly TRBD2 on 6 matching bases. CDR3 coding DNA: TGTGCCAGCAGCTGGGGGGTCGGGAGAGGGACCGGGGAGCTGTTTTTT. Its translation: CASSWGVGRGTGELFF.